This T cell receptor (beta chain) stems from a study of blood T cell repertoires in COVID-19 (dated by TCRdb to between 2020 and 2021). Notes on the research overall: Collaborator samples came from the United States, Italy and Spain and covered acute and convalescent phases of COVID-19. The material from the prospective study consisted of cDNA or gDNA derived from T cells, B-cell-depleted T cells, or PBMCs. Subjects who had been exposed to COVID-19, were actively infected with it, or had recovered from it provided the deeply sampled blood TCRbeta repertoires that made up the dataset. The repertoires were made available in a free public database intended to serve as a resource for research on the immune response to SARS-CoV-2. The samples were drawn from two sources: the first 160 participants of the ongoing ImmuneRACE study, and 950 to 1,500 subjects contributed by 6 global collaborators. A de-identified subject ID, COVID-19 status, age in years and sex were almost always included in the sample metadata. Where available, HLA class I and class II types were obtained from metadata supplied by the sample provider rather than from assay-based typing. The paper's findings and limits, for the study overall: The amount of clinical and demographic metadata varied by source and participant and was provided uncurated.

TCRbeta CDR3 regions were amplified from genomic DNA using the immunoSEQ Assay, a bias-controlled multiplex PCR. For the original study's pipeline: Nucleated cell counts per sample were estimated from amplification of reference gene primers within the assay. To quantify the absolute abundance of each unique TCRbeta CDR3 rearrangement, sequence reads were collapsed and filtered. For each sample, productive Simpson clonality was calculated by taking the square root of Simpson's diversity index across productive rearrangements. TCRdb retrieved this table from immuneACCESS and kept in-frame rearrangements only. Not all clones are present; in checked studies, unresolved V genes account for under half, and no reason is known for the remainder. The V and J calls and clone size were taken over from that table, and D and trimming were inferred from the DNA. The sample profile shows about 120,000 clones; roughly nine tenths of them were found once. The leading ten clones occupy about 4% of the sample.

As for this clone: Its cognate antigen has yet to be identified. No base qualities exist here, and no much larger clone lies one base off it.

Taken from cysteine to phenylalanine, the CDR3 has 13 residues. CDR3 DNA only is kept here, 39 bases in frame from base 1. V trim: 5 bases; J trim: 8 bases; unmatched bases: 6. Each collaborating institution followed its own protocols to collect whole blood in K2EDTA tubes. For TCRbeta analysis, collaborators shipped samples as frozen whole blood, isolated PBMCs, or DNA extracted from either of those sample types. The sample consisted of peripheral blood. This sequence uses TRBV12-3 or TRBV12-4 and TRBJ2-1, and TRBD2 aligns with 7 junction nucleotides. This receptor was identified in a man in his fifties with active COVID-19. The CDR3 protein: CASSEGTIDEQFF. The sequence in DNA is TGTGCCAGCAGTGAGGGGACTATCGATGAGCAGTTCTTC.